This T cell receptor (beta chain) was documented in a study of blood T cell repertoires in COVID-19. About the study: The samples span acute and convalescent COVID-19 from the United States, Italy and Spain. T cells, B-cell-depleted T cells, or PBMCs provided the cDNA or gDNA that served as material.

The length of the CDR3 is 15 residues. Trimming stripped 2 bases from V and 6 bases from J, with 17 bases between. The germline gives CDR1 SGHNT, CDR2 YYREEE (reference sequence). The assay was immunoSEQ multiplex PCR, and TCRdb's table has in-frame clones only and misses some. The table lists roughly 260,000 clones, 80% to 90% of them singletons. The rearrangement links TRBV5-4 to TRBJ1-1; D gene ambiguous. The sample consisted of peripheral blood. The TCR originated in a woman aged 45-65 years with acute or convalescent COVID-19. The CDR3 sequence: CASSFDGRGISEAFF. CDR3 DNA: TGTGCCAGCAGCTTTGATGGACGGGGTATATCTGAAGCTTTCTTT.